Presented here are 12 T cell receptor beta chains from one specimen sequenced in a study of control samples from healthy donors and cancer patients. The data were produced by immunoSEQ multiplex PCR, yet TCRdb's version contains in-frame clones alone and is incomplete. The repertoire holds roughly 190,000 clones, with roughly 89% as singletons. Sequences were obtained from blood. These receptors were taken from a woman in her twenties or thirties in good health.

This chain connects TRBV6-4 to TRBJ2-3; TRBD1 matches at 12 bases. Per germline, CDR1 MRHNA and CDR2 SNTAGT. The CDR3 spans 16 residues. With 0 bases clipped from V and 4 bases from J, the junction kept 2 bases outside the gene matches. For the CDR3, the DNA is TGTGCCAGCAGTGACTCCGGGACAGGGGGCGCAGATACGCAGTATTTT. This codes for CASSDSGTGGADTQYF.

This chain connects TRBV28 to TRBJ1-4; 7 bases match TRBD1. This CDR3 contains 14 residues. CDR1 is MDHEN, CDR2 SYDVKM, per germline. Unmatched junction bases numbered 4, after V lost 6 bases and J lost 3 bases. This chain's CDR3 is CASRLQGPNEKLFF. In nucleotides, the CDR3 is TGTGCCAGCAGATTACAGGGGCCTAATGAAAAACTGTTTTTT.

The rearrangement uses TRBV7-3 and TRBJ1-1, with D unresolved. CDR3 length equals 14 residues. CDR1 is SGHTA, CDR2 FQGTGA, per germline. V gave up 1 base and J gave up 1 base, with 7 bases separating them. CDR3: CASSLIGGNTEAFF. The DNA of the CDR3 is TGTGCCAGCAGCTTAATCGGTGGGAACACTGAAGCTTTCTTT.

The chain joins TRBV28 to TRBJ1-4; TRBD1 agrees at 7 bases. CDR1 is MDHEN and CDR2 is SYDVKM in the germline V gene. The CDR3 has 16 residues. The ends lost 7 bases at V and 2 bases at J; junction bases unmatched: 10. Here the CDR3 reads CASKGDRAGTNEKLFF. CDR3 nucleotide sequence: TGTGCCAGCAAGGGAGACAGGGCCGGCACTAATGAAAAACTGTTTTTT.

CDR3: CASSLRGQETQYF. The CDR3 coding sequence is TGTGCCAGCAGCTTGAGGGGCCAAGAGACCCAGTACTTC. This chain links TRBV5-6 with TRBJ2-5, with D possibly being TRBD1 (5 bases). CDR3 size: 13 residues. V lost 1 base to trimming and J lost 1 base, with 5 bases between them. Germline CDR1 SGHDT, CDR2 YYEEEE.

The J gene is TRBJ1-5, the V gene TRBV6-5; the match to TRBD1 covers 9 bases. CDR3 size: 15 residues. The germline CDR1 and CDR2 sequences are MNHEY and SVGAGI. V lost 6 bases, J lost 4 bases, and 7 bases stayed unmatched. CDR3 sequence reads: CASRLQGAGNQPQHF. The CDR3 nucleotides read TGTGCCAGCAGACTACAGGGGGCGGGGAATCAGCCCCAGCATTTT.

V is TRBV11-1 and J is TRBJ2-1; D gene unclear. Deletions cut 2 bases from V and 0 bases from J, with 8 bases between. The CDR3 is 15 residues long. CDR1 is SGHAT and CDR2 is FQDESV in the germline V gene (reference sequence). The CDR3 loop is CASSLKASSYNEQFF. CDR3 bases: TGTGCCAGCAGCTTAAAGGCTAGCTCCTACAATGAGCAGTTCTTC.

This clone was recorded only once. The chain employs TRBV11-3 and TRBJ2-7; possibly TRBD2 for D (6 bases). Germline loops: CDR1 SGHNT, CDR2 YENEEA. The V gene lost 0 bases and the J gene lost 4 bases, with 7 bases spanning the gap. The CDR3 consists of 13 residues. CDR3 DNA sequence: TGTGCCAGCAGCTTAGAGGCGGGATACGAGCAGTACTTC. Translating it yields CASSLEAGYEQYF.

The chain joins TRBV3-1 (or the pseudogene TRBV3-2) to TRBJ2-3, with D possibly being TRBD2 (6 bases). The CDR3 is made up of 17 amino acids. Germline CDR1 reads LGHDT; CDR2 reads YNNKEL (reference sequence). The germline V and J ends were trimmed by 1 base and 2 bases, with 16 bases remaining between them. The CDR3 loop reads CASSQGVERAPTDTQYF. For the CDR3, the DNA is TGTGCCAGCAGCCAAGGGGTCGAGCGGGCGCCCACAGATACGCAGTATTTT.

V usage is TRBV5-1 and J usage is TRBJ1-4, with TRBD1 matching 7 bases. Germline assignment: CDR1 SGHRS and CDR2 YFSETQ. Unmatched junction bases numbered 7, after V lost 2 bases and J lost 6 bases. The CDR3 loop spans 15 amino acids. The CDR3 reads CASSFGARGDEKLFF. In DNA form, the CDR3 reads TGCGCCAGCAGCTTCGGGGCCAGGGGGGATGAAAAACTGTTTTTT.

This sequence joins TRBV4-3 and TRBJ1-2; D perhaps matches TRBD1 (6 bases). Germline V lookup: CDR1 LGHNA, CDR2 YSLEER. V lost 0 bases and J lost 4, with 9 bases in between. The CDR3 covers 14 residues. This CDR3 reads CASSQDRGGYGYTF. The DNA of the CDR3 is TGCGCCAGCAGCCAAGATAGGGGGGGCTATGGCTACACCTTC.

The chain couples TRBV4-2 to TRBJ2-3; 10 bases are a match to TRBD2. Germline V gene data show CDR1 as LGHNA and CDR2 as YNFKEQ. Trimming at V came to 1 base and at J to 1 base, leaving 2 bases not matched to a gene. The CDR3 has 16 residues. The CDR3 nucleotides are TGTGCCAGCAGCCAAGTGCTAGCGGGGGGCACAGATACGCAGTATTTT. It translates to CASSQVLAGGTDTQYF.